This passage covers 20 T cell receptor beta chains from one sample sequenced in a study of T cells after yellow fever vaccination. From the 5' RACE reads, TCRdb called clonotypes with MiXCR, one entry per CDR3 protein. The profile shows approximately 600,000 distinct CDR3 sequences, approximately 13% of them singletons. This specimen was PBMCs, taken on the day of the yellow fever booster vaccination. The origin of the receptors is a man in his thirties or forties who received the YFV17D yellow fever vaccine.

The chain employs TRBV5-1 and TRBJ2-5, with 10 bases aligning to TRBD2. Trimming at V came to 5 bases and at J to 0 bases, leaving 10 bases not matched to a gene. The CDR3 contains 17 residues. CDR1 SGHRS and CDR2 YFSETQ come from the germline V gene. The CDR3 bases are TGCGCCAGCAGAGGACTAGCGGACCAGAGGAACCAAGAGACCCAGTACTTC. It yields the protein CASRGLADQRNQETQYF.

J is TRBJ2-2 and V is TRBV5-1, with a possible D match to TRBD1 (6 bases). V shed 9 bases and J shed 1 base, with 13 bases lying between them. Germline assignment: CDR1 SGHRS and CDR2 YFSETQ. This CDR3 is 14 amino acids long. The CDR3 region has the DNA TGCGCCACCCACCCGGACAGGAACACCGGGGAGCTGTTTTTT. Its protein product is CATHPDRNTGELFF.

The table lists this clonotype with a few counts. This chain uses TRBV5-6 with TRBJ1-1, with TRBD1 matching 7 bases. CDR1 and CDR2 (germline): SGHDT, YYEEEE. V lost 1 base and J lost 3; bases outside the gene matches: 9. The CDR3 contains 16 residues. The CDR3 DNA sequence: TGTGCCAGCAGCTTGCCACCGGGACAGAGTTACACTGAAGCTTTCTTT. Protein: CASSLPPGQSYTEAFF.

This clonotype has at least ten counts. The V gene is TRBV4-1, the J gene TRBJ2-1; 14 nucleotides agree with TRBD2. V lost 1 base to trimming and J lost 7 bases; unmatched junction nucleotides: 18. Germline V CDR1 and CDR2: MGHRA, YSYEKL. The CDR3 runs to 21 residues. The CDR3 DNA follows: TGCGCCAGCAGCCAAGCTTCCGGGACAAGACTAGCGGGAGGGCGCGGGAATGAGCAGTTCTTC. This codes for CASSQASGTRLAGGRGNEQFF.

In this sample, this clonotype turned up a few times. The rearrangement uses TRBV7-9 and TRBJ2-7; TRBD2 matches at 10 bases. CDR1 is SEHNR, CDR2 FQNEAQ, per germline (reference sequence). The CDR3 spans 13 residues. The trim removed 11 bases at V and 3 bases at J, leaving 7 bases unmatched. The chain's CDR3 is CAVPSGRDYEQYF. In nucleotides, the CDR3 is TGTGCCGTACCTAGCGGGAGAGACTACGAGCAGTACTTC. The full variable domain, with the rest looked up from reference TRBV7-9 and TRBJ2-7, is DTGVSQNPRHKITKRGQNVTFRCDPISEHNRLYWYRQTLGQGPEFLTYFQNEAQLEKSRLLSDRFSAERPKGSFSTLEIQRTEQGDSAMYLCAVPSGRDYEQYFGPGTRLTVT.

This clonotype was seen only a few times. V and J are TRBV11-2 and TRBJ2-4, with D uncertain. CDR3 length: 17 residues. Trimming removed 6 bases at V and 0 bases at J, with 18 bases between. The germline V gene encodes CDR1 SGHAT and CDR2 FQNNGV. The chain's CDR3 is CASSLGSWPLAKNIQYF. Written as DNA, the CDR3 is TGTGCCAGCAGTTTGGGCTCCTGGCCTCTAGCCAAAAACATTCAGTACTTC.

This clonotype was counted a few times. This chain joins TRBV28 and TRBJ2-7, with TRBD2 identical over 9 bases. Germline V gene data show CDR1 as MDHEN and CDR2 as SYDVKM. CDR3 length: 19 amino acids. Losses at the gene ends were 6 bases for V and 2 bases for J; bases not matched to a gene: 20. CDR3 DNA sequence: TGTGCCAGCAGCCGTACGAGGGGGCGGGAGGGTTTCCGGCCCTACGAGCAGTACTTC. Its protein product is CASSRTRGREGFRPYEQYF.

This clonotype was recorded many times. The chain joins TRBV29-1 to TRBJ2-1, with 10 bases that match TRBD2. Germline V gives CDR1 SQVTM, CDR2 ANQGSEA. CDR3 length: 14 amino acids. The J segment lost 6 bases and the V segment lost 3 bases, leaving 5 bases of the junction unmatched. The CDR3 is CSVDTSGTFNEQFF. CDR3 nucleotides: TGCAGCGTTGATACTAGCGGGACTTTCAATGAGCAGTTCTTC.

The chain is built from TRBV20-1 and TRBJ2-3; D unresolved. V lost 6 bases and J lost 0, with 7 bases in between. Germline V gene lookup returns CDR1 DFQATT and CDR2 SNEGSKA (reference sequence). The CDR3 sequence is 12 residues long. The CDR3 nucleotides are TGCAGTGCGCCGACTAGCACAGATACGCAGTATTTT. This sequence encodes CSAPTSTDTQYF.

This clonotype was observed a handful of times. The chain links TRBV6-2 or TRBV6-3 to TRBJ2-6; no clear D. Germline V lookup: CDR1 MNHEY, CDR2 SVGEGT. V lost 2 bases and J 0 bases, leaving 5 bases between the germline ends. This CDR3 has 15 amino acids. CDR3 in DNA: TGTGCCAGCAGTTACCTCTCCTCTGGGGCCAACGTCCTGACTTTC. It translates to CASSYLSSGANVLTF.

This chain's CDR3 is CSVGGMGHGPDTQYF. CDR3 nucleotide sequence: TGCAGCGTTGGGGGTATGGGACACGGGCCAGATACGCAGTATTTT. This sequence joins TRBV29-1 and TRBJ2-3, with D perhaps TRBD1 (6 bases). CDR3 size: 15 residues. The V gene lost 4 bases and the J gene lost 4 bases, with 18 bases spanning the gap. The germline gives CDR1 SQVTM, CDR2 ANQGSEA.

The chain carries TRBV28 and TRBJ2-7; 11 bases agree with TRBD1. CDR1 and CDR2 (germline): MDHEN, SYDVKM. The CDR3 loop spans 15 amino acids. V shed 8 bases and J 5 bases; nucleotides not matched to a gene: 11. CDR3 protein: CASERGQGASHEQYF. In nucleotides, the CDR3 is TGTGCCAGCGAGCGAGGACAGGGGGCTTCCCACGAGCAGTACTTC.

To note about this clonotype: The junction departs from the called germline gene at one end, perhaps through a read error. The CDR3 here is CASSQLGQAGYAF. CDR3 DNA sequence: TGTGCCAGCAGCCAACTCGGACAGGCTGGCTACGCCTTC. V usage is TRBV7-2 and J usage is TRBJ1-2, with 7 nucleotides matching TRBD1. Germline V gene data show CDR1 as SGHTA and CDR2 as FQGNSA. This CDR3 has 13 residues.

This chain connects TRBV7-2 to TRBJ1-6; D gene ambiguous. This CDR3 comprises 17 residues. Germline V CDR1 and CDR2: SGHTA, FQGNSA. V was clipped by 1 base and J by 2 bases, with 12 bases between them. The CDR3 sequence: CASSLGPRDTYNSPLHF. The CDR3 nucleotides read TGTGCCAGCAGCTTAGGGCCCAGAGATACCTATAATTCACCCCTCCACTTT.

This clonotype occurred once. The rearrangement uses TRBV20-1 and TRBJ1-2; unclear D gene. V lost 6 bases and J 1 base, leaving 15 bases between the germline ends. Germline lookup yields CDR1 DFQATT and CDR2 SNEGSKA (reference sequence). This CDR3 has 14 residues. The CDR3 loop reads CSATDEGFNYGYTF. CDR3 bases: TGCAGTGCCACCGATGAAGGGTTTAACTATGGCTACACCTTC.

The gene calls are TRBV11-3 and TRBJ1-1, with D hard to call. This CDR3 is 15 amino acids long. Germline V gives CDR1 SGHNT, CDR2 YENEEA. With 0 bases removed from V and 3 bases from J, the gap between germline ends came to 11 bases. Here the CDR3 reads CASSLDPGPHTEAFF. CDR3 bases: TGTGCCAGCAGCTTAGATCCCGGACCCCACACTGAAGCTTTCTTT.

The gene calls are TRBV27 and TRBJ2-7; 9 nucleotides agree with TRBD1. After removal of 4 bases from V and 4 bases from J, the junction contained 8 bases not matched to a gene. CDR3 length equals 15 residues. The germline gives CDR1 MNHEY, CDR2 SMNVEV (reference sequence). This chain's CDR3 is CASSSPGTGFYEQYF. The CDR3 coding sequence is TGTGCCAGCAGTTCGCCAGGGACAGGGTTTTACGAGCAGTACTTC.

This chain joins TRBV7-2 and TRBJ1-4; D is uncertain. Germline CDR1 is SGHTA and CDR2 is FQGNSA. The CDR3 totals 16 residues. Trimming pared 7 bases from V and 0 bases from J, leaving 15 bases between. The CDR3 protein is CASTDGVFATNEKLFF. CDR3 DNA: TGTGCCAGCACCGACGGGGTGTTTGCAACTAATGAAAAACTGTTTTTT.

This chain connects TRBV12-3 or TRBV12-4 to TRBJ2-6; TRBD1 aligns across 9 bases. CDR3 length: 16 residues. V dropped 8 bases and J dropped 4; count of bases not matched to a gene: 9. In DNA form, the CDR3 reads TGTGCCAGCCTTCGGGACAGGGTTGCAGGGGCCAACGTCCTGACTTTC. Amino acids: CASLRDRVAGANVLTF.

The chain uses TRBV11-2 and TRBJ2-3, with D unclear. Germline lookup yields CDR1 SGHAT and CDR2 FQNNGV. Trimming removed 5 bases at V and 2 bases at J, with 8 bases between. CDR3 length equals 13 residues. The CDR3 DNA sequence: TGTGCCAGCAGCCTTCCTACCACAGATACGCAGTATTTT. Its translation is CASSLPTTDTQYF.